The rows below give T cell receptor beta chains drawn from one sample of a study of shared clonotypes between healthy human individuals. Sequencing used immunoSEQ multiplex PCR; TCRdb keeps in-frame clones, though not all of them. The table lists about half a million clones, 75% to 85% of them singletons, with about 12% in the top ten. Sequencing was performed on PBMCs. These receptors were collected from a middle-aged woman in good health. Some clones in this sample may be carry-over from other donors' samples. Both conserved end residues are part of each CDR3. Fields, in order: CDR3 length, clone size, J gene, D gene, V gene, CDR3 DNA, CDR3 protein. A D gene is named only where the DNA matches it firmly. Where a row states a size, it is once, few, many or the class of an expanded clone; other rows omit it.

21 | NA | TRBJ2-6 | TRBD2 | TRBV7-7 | TGTGTTAGCAGCTTGAGGGAGGGAATAGCGGGAGAACTCTCTGGGGCCAACGTCCTGACTTTC | CVSSLREGIAGELSGANVLTF
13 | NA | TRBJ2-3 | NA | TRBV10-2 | TGCGCCAGCAGTGAGTCGTGGGAACAAACGCAGTATTTT | CASSESWEQTQYF
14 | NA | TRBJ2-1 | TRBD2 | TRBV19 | TGTGCCAGTAGTCGGAGCGGGAGGGCCGCTGAGCAGTTCTTC | CASSRSGRAAEQFF
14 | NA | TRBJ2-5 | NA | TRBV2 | TGTGCCAGCCTCCGGGAAATGGGGGGAGAGACCCAGTACTTC | CASLREMGGETQYF
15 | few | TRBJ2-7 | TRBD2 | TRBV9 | TGTGCCAGCAGCGTATCTGGGACTAGCGGTTACGAGCAGTACTTC | CASSVSGTSGYEQYF
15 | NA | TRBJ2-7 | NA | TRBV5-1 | TGCGCCAGCAGTTCAAATCCAGGGACCACCTACGAGCAGTACTTC | CASSSNPGTTYEQYF
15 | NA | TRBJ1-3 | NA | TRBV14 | TGTGCCAGCAGCCAATCCCGGACATCTGGAAACACCATATATTTT | CASSQSRTSGNTIYF
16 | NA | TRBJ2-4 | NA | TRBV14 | TGTGCCAGCAGCCAGCCTAGGCAAGGAGCCAAAAACATTCAGTACTTC | CASSQPRQGAKNIQYF
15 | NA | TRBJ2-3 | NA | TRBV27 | TGTGCCAGCAGTCCAGGCTGGGGCGCCACAGATACGCAGTATTTT | CASSPGWGATDTQYF
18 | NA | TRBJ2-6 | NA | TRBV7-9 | TGTGCCAGCAGCTTAGCGACGGGGGACCTCTCGGGGGCCAACGTCCTGACTTTC | CASSLATGDLSGANVLTF
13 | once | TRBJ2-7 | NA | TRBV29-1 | TGCAGCGTGACAGGAGGGGAAACCTACGAGCAGTACTTC | CSVTGGETYEQYF
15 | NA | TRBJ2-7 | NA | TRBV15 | TGTGCCACCAGCAGGGACCCCGGGGCATCCTACGAGCAGTACTTC | CATSRDPGASYEQYF
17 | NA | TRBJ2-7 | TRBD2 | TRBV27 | TGTGCCAGCAAAGGACTAGCGGGAGAGGCAAGCTCCTACGAGCAGTACTTC | CASKGLAGEASSYEQYF
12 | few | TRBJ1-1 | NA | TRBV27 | TGTGCCAGCATGGCGTCGAACACTGAAGCTTTCTTT | CASMASNTEAFF
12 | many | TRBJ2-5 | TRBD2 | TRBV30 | TGTGCCTGGAGCCCCGGGGGGGAGACCCAGTACTTC | CAWSPGGETQYF
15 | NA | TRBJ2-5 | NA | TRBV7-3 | TGTGCCAGCAGCCCCGGCCGAGTGGAAGGGGAGACCCAGTACTTC | CASSPGRVEGETQYF
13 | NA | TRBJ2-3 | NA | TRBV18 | TGTGCCAGCTCACCTAATTCAGTAGATACGCAGTATTTT | CASSPNSVDTQYF
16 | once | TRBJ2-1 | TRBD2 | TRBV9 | TGTGCCAGCAGCGGGCGACTAGCGGGGTCTTACAATGAGCAGTTCTTC | CASSGRLAGSYNEQFF
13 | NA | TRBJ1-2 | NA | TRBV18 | TGTGCCAGCTCACCGCCACAGGGTGATGGCTACACCTTC | CASSPPQGDGYTF
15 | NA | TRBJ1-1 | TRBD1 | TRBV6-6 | TGTGCCAGCAGTCGGACAGGGGGCATGAACACTGAAGCTTTCTTT | CASSRTGGMNTEAFF
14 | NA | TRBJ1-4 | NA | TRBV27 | TGTGCCAGCAGTTTAGGACCGGTTGTTGAAAAACTGTTTTTT | CASSLGPVVEKLFF
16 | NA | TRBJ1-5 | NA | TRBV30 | TGTGCCTGGAGCTCCGTGGCTGGCAGGGGAGGACAGCCCCAGCATTTT | CAWSSVAGRGGQPQHF
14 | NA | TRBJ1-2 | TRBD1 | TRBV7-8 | TGTGCCAGCAGCCCCGGGACAGGGGGCGTTGGCTACACCTTC | CASSPGTGGVGYTF
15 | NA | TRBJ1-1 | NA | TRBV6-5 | TGTGCCAGCAGTTCCCTGTTAAGATTGAACACTGAAGCTTTCTTT | CASSSLLRLNTEAFF
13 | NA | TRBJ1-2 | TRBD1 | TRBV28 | TGTGCCAGCAGCCGACAGGGACGCCAGGGCTACACCTTC | CASSRQGRQGYTF
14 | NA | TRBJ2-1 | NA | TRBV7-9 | TGTGCCAGCAGTCGAGACCCGGGCGGTGCTGAGCAGTTCTTC | CASSRDPGGAEQFF
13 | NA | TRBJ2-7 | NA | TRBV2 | TGTGCCAGCAGTGCAGGACAGACGGGCGAGCAGTACTTC | CASSAGQTGEQYF
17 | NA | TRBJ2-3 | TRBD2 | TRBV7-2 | TGTGCCAGCAGCCAGTCGGGACTAGCGGGATTGACAGATACGCAGTATTTT | CASSQSGLAGLTDTQYF
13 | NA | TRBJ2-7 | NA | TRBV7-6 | TGTGCCAGCAGCTCACAGGGGGGGTACGAGCAGTACTTC | CASSSQGGYEQYF
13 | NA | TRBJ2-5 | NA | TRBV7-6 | TGTGCCAGCAGGTTCTCCAACCAAGAGACCCAGTACTTC | CASRFSNQETQYF
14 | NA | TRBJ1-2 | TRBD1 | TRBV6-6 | TGTGCCAGCAGTTTCTGGGACAGGGCCTATGGCTACACCTTC | CASSFWDRAYGYTF
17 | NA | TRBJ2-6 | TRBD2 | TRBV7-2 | TGTGCCAGCAGCTTAGTCGCTCGGGGGGGCTCGGCCAACGTCCTGACTTTC | CASSLVARGGSANVLTF
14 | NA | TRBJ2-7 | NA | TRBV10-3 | TGTGCCATCAGTGTAGGAGGGGTTGAAGGCGAGCAGTACTTC | CAISVGGVEGEQYF
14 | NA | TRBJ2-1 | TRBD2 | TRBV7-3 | TGTGCCAGCAGCCTAGCGGGAGGGTTCGATGAGCAGTTCTTC | CASSLAGGFDEQFF
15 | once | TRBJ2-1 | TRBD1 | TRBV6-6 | TGTGCCAGCGGACAGGGGCTAGGGTCCTACAATGAGCAGTTCTTC | CASGQGLGSYNEQFF
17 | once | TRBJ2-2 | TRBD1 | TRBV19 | TGTGCCAGTAGATCGGAGACAGGGGCGAAGCGTACCGGGGAGCTGTTTTTT | CASRSETGAKRTGELFF
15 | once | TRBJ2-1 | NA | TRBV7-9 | TGTGCCAGCAGCTTTGGGGAGAACTCCTACAATGAGCAGTTCTTC | CASSFGENSYNEQFF
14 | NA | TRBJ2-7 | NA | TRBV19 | TGTGCCAGTAGTATTTCGGGGGCCTTCTACGAGCAGTACTTC | CASSISGAFYEQYF
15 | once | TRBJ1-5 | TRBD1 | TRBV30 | TGTGCCTGGAACACAGGGGGTTATAGCAATCAGCCCCAGCATTTT | CAWNTGGYSNQPQHF
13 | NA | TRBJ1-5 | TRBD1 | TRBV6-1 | TGTGCCAGCAGTACAGGGGGCGTTCAGCCCCAGCATTTT | CASSTGGVQPQHF
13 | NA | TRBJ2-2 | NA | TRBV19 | TGTGCCAGTAGTACGACGAACACCGGGGAGCTGTTTTTT | CASSTTNTGELFF
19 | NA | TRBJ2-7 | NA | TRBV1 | TGCACCAGCAGCCAAGAAAACAGGGAAACGTCCTTCTGGTTCTACGAGCAGTACTTC | CTSSQENRETSFWFYEQYF
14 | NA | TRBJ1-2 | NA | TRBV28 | TGTGCCAGCAGTTTTGCGGGGGGCACATATGGCTACACCTTC | CASSFAGGTYGYTF
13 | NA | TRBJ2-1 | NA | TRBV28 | TGTGCCAGCAGTTTGGACAGCTACAATGAGCAGTTCTTC | CASSLDSYNEQFF
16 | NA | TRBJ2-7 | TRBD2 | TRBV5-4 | TGTGCCAGCAGCTTGAAGTCTAGCGGGAGCGTCGACGAGCAGTACTTC | CASSLKSSGSVDEQYF
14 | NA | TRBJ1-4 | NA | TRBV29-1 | TGCAGCGTTGAAGTATCCCCAACTAATGAAAAACTGTTTTTT | CSVEVSPTNEKLFF
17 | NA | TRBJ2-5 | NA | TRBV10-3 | TGTGCCATCAGTGAGTCGGAGTACAGACGACCCCAAGAGACCCAGTACTTC | CAISESEYRRPQETQYF
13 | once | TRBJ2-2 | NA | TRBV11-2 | TGTGCCAGCAGCTTAATAAGAACCGGGGAGCTGTTTTTT | CASSLIRTGELFF
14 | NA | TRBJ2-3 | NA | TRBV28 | TGTGCCAGCAGGGGTGCAGGGCTGGCAGATACGCAGTATTTT | CASRGAGLADTQYF
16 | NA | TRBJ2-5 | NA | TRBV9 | TGTGCCAGCAGCGTAGAGGGCAGGGCGACCGGGGAGACCCAGTACTTC | CASSVEGRATGETQYF
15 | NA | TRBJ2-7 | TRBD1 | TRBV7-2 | TGTGCCAGCAGCGCCCGACAGGGTGGCTCCTACGAGCAGTACTTC | CASSARQGGSYEQYF
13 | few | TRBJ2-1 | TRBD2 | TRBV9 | TGTGCCAGCAGCGCCACACTAGCGGGTGAGCAGTTCTTC | CASSATLAGEQFF